The rows below give T cell receptor beta chains drawn from one sample of a study of CD8 T cells in ankylosing spondylitis. TCRdb redid the calling of the 5' RACE reads with MiXCR, one entry per CDR3 protein. Of roughly 230,000 distinct CDR3 sequences listed, 15% to 20% are singletons. Specimen: blood, either unsorted or a sorted T cell fraction (not recorded which). These receptors came from a male donor with ankylosing spondylitis or in good health (not recorded which). The CDR3 runs from the conserved cysteine through the conserved F or W. D genes are given only for firm matches. Rows give clone size only sometimes, using once, few, many, or a class for an expanded clone.

clone_size: once; j_call: TRBJ2-7; d_call: -; v_call: TRBV28; cdr3_nt: TGTGCCAGCAGTCTTTTCGAGATCCACGAGCAGTACTTC; cdr3_aa: CASSLFEIHEQYF
clone_size: many; j_call: TRBJ1-2; d_call: -; v_call: TRBV29-1; cdr3_nt: TGCAGCGCTGGACAGACTGTCTATGGCTACACCTTC; cdr3_aa: CSAGQTVYGYTF
clone_size: many; j_call: TRBJ1-3; d_call: -; v_call: TRBV10-3; cdr3_nt: TGTGCCATCAGTGACAGGTCGGGCGGAAACACCATATATTTT; cdr3_aa: CAISDRSGGNTIYF
clone_size: few; j_call: TRBJ2-7; d_call: TRBD2; v_call: TRBV10-3; cdr3_nt: TGTGCCTCCACCGAGGGGCTAGCGGCCCCAGGGTACGAGCAGTACTTC; cdr3_aa: CASTEGLAAPGYEQYF
clone_size: -; j_call: TRBJ2-3; d_call: TRBD2; v_call: TRBV7-2; cdr3_nt: TGTGCCAGCAGCGTACTAGCGGGAGGCGCCGATACGCAGTATTTT; cdr3_aa: CASSVLAGGADTQYF
clone_size: few; j_call: TRBJ1-2; d_call: -; v_call: TRBV5-4; cdr3_nt: TGTGCCAGCAGCTTGGAAGGGAATCACTATGGCTACACCTTC; cdr3_aa: CASSLEGNHYGYTF
clone_size: -; j_call: TRBJ2-2; d_call: TRBD1; v_call: TRBV6-5; cdr3_nt: TGTGCCAGCAGTTCAGACCGGGACAGGGGGCGTACCGGGGAGCTGTTTTTT; cdr3_aa: CASSSDRDRGRTGELFF
clone_size: -; j_call: TRBJ2-7; d_call: -; v_call: TRBV12-5; cdr3_nt: TGTGCTAGTGGTTTGGTAAGGGCGGACGAGCAGTACTTC; cdr3_aa: CASGLVRADEQYF
clone_size: few; j_call: TRBJ2-3; d_call: TRBD2; v_call: TRBV29-1; cdr3_nt: TGCAGCGTTGATGAGACTAGCCACAGCACAGATACGCAGTATTTT; cdr3_aa: CSVDETSHSTDTQYF
clone_size: few; j_call: TRBJ2-7; d_call: TRBD2; v_call: TRBV12-3/TRBV12-4; cdr3_nt: TGTGCCAGCAGCCCTTTTGGGGGGGAGGGCCGGTACGAGCAGTACTTC; cdr3_aa: CASSPFGGEGRYEQYF
clone_size: few; j_call: TRBJ2-6; d_call: -; v_call: TRBV6-1; cdr3_nt: TGTGCCAGCAGCCCCGGGACACCCCGCTCTGGGGCCAACGTCCTGACTTTC; cdr3_aa: CASSPGTPRSGANVLTF
clone_size: few; j_call: TRBJ1-4; d_call: -; v_call: TRBV10-2; cdr3_nt: TGCGCCAGCACCGAGCGACAGCTTAATGAAAAACTGTTTTTT; cdr3_aa: CASTERQLNEKLFF
clone_size: -; j_call: TRBJ2-3; d_call: TRBD2; v_call: TRBV12-3/TRBV12-4; cdr3_nt: TGTGCCAGCAGTTCGAGGCTAGCGGGGGGCGATACGCAGTATTTT; cdr3_aa: CASSSRLAGGDTQYF
clone_size: many; j_call: TRBJ1-1; d_call: TRBD1; v_call: TRBV20-1; cdr3_nt: TGCAGTGCCAAGACAGGGGACACTGAAGCTTTCTTT; cdr3_aa: CSAKTGDTEAFF
clone_size: -; j_call: TRBJ2-2; d_call: -; v_call: TRBV12-3/TRBV12-4; cdr3_nt: TGTGCCAGCAGCGCCGCGCGGCTGGCCGCCGGGGAGCTGTTTTTT; cdr3_aa: CASSAARLAAGELFF
clone_size: -; j_call: TRBJ2-1; d_call: -; v_call: TRBV9; cdr3_nt: TGTGCCAGCAGCGGTGTTGGAGGGAGAGCCTCCTACAATGAGCAGTTCTTC; cdr3_aa: CASSGVGGRASYNEQFF
clone_size: many; j_call: TRBJ1-2; d_call: -; v_call: TRBV29-1; cdr3_nt: TGCAGCGTTATGACAGACAAGTACACTAACTATGGCTACACCTTC; cdr3_aa: CSVMTDKYTNYGYTF
clone_size: many; j_call: TRBJ1-2; d_call: -; v_call: TRBV7-9; cdr3_nt: TGTGCCAGCAGCCCCACCGGGGGGTCTAACTATGGCTACACCTTC; cdr3_aa: CASSPTGGSNYGYTF
clone_size: -; j_call: TRBJ2-1; d_call: -; v_call: TRBV7-9; cdr3_nt: TGTGCCAGCAGCGAATTGGGGGAAGCCTACAATGAGCAGTTCTTC; cdr3_aa: CASSELGEAYNEQFF
clone_size: few; j_call: TRBJ2-3; d_call: -; v_call: TRBV9; cdr3_nt: TGTGCCAGCAGCGTAGGGACGACGCTCGAAAGCACAGATACGCAGTATTTT; cdr3_aa: CASSVGTTLESTDTQYF
clone_size: few; j_call: TRBJ2-7; d_call: TRBD1; v_call: TRBV29-1; cdr3_nt: TGCAGCGTTGGGGGACAGAGCTACGAGCAGTACTTC; cdr3_aa: CSVGGQSYEQYF
clone_size: -; j_call: TRBJ1-5; d_call: -; v_call: TRBV28; cdr3_nt: TGTGCCAGCAGGTCAGCAGTTCACAATCAGCCCCAGCATTTT; cdr3_aa: CASRSAVHNQPQHF
clone_size: few; j_call: TRBJ2-1; d_call: -; v_call: TRBV11-2; cdr3_nt: TGTGCCAGCAGCTTAGAGGGAGCCTACAATGAGCAGTTCTTC; cdr3_aa: CASSLEGAYNEQFF
clone_size: -; j_call: TRBJ1-1; d_call: -; v_call: TRBV4-1; cdr3_nt: TGCGCCAGCAGCCAACAAGGACGGGGTGAAGCTTTCTTT; cdr3_aa: CASSQQGRGEAFF
clone_size: -; j_call: TRBJ1-2; d_call: -; v_call: TRBV20-1; cdr3_nt: TGCAGTGCTAGCTCCTTGGCGGCAGGGCCTTATGGCTACACCTTC; cdr3_aa: CSASSLAAGPYGYTF
clone_size: few; j_call: TRBJ2-5; d_call: TRBD1; v_call: TRBV12-3/TRBV12-4; cdr3_nt: TGTGCCAGCAGTTTAAGGGGGCAGTTAGAGACCCAGTACTTC; cdr3_aa: CASSLRGQLETQYF
clone_size: -; j_call: TRBJ2-2; d_call: -; v_call: TRBV12-3/TRBV12-4; cdr3_nt: TGTGCCAGCAGTTCCATAGCGAACACCGGGGAGCTGTTTTTT; cdr3_aa: CASSSIANTGELFF
clone_size: many; j_call: TRBJ2-3; d_call: TRBD1; v_call: TRBV10-3; cdr3_nt: TGTGCCATCCGGACAGGGGGGGAGTTCGATACGCAGTATTTT; cdr3_aa: CAIRTGGEFDTQYF
clone_size: few; j_call: TRBJ2-7; d_call: TRBD2; v_call: TRBV27; cdr3_nt: TGTGCCAGCAGTTCGACACAGGGACTAGCGGTCTACGAGCAGTACTTC; cdr3_aa: CASSSTQGLAVYEQYF
clone_size: many; j_call: TRBJ1-2; d_call: TRBD1; v_call: TRBV29-1; cdr3_nt: TGCAGCGTTGAACTCGACAGGGGCTATGGCTACACCTTC; cdr3_aa: CSVELDRGYGYTF
clone_size: many; j_call: TRBJ2-1; d_call: -; v_call: TRBV27; cdr3_nt: TGTGCCAGCACAATAAGCGGGCCGAACAATGAGCAGTTCTTC; cdr3_aa: CASTISGPNNEQFF
clone_size: many; j_call: TRBJ2-5; d_call: -; v_call: TRBV5-1; cdr3_nt: TGCGCCAGCAGCTTGGATCGGCCGGGGTACCAAGAGACCCAGTACTTC; cdr3_aa: CASSLDRPGYQETQYF
clone_size: many; j_call: TRBJ2-2; d_call: -; v_call: TRBV3-1; cdr3_nt: TGTGCCAGCAGCCAAGTTACGAACACCGGGGAGCTGTTTTTT; cdr3_aa: CASSQVTNTGELFF
clone_size: few; j_call: TRBJ2-7; d_call: -; v_call: TRBV11-2; cdr3_nt: TGTGCCAGCAGCTTAGACCTGACTTGGGCCACCTACGAGCAGTACTTC; cdr3_aa: CASSLDLTWATYEQYF
clone_size: -; j_call: TRBJ2-7; d_call: -; v_call: TRBV5-1; cdr3_nt: TGCGCCAGCAGTGGAAGTTTCGAGGAGTACGAGCAGTACTTC; cdr3_aa: CASSGSFEEYEQYF
clone_size: -; j_call: TRBJ2-7; d_call: TRBD2; v_call: TRBV7-2; cdr3_nt: TGTGCCAGCAGCGGACTAGAGGCCTACGAGCAGTACTTC; cdr3_aa: CASSGLEAYEQYF
clone_size: few; j_call: TRBJ2-2; d_call: -; v_call: TRBV7-6; cdr3_nt: TGTGCCAGCAGCTTCCCAGGTTCCGGGGAGCTGTTTTTT; cdr3_aa: CASSFPGSGELFF
clone_size: -; j_call: TRBJ2-7; d_call: TRBD2; v_call: TRBV20-1; cdr3_nt: TGCAGTGCTAGAGATGTAGCGGGAGCACTCACCTACGAGCAGTACTTC; cdr3_aa: CSARDVAGALTYEQYF
clone_size: -; j_call: TRBJ2-7; d_call: TRBD1; v_call: TRBV5-6; cdr3_nt: TGTGCCAGCAGCTTGGCCGATTCGGGACAGATTTACGAGCAGTACTTC; cdr3_aa: CASSLADSGQIYEQYF
clone_size: -; j_call: TRBJ2-2; d_call: -; v_call: TRBV15; cdr3_nt: TGTGCCACCAGCAGACCCCCGGGACAAAACACCGGGGAGCTGTTTTTT; cdr3_aa: CATSRPPGQNTGELFF
clone_size: -; j_call: TRBJ2-3; d_call: TRBD1; v_call: TRBV4-2; cdr3_nt: TGTGTCAGCAGCCAAGAAGTTTCAGGGGGAGATACGCAGTATTTT; cdr3_aa: CVSSQEVSGGDTQYF
clone_size: -; j_call: TRBJ1-4; d_call: -; v_call: TRBV4-1; cdr3_nt: TGCGCCAGCAGCCAAGGATTGGGGGGCTTGAGTGAAAAACTGTTTTTT; cdr3_aa: CASSQGLGGLSEKLFF
clone_size: -; j_call: TRBJ2-3; d_call: TRBD1; v_call: TRBV29-1; cdr3_nt: TGCAGCACCAGAGAGGACAGGAACCAGTATTTT; cdr3_aa: CSTREDRNQYF
clone_size: -; j_call: TRBJ2-3; d_call: TRBD1; v_call: TRBV20-1; cdr3_nt: TGCAGCCAGACAGGGGTAGCTGCAGATACGCAGTATTTT; cdr3_aa: CSQTGVAADTQYF
clone_size: few; j_call: TRBJ2-5; d_call: TRBD1; v_call: TRBV10-3; cdr3_nt: TGTGCCATCAGTCTCGGGACAGGGGACCAAGAGACCCAGTACTTC; cdr3_aa: CAISLGTGDQETQYF
clone_size: -; j_call: TRBJ2-7; d_call: -; v_call: TRBV4-1; cdr3_nt: TGCGCCAGCAGCCAGGGGGGACACTTGAGCTCCTACGAGCAGTACTTC; cdr3_aa: CASSQGGHLSSYEQYF
clone_size: few; j_call: TRBJ2-2; d_call: TRBD2; v_call: TRBV29-1; cdr3_nt: TGCGCGGGGGGACCCACCGGGGAGCTGTTTTTT; cdr3_aa: CAGGPTGELFF
clone_size: -; j_call: TRBJ1-6; d_call: -; v_call: TRBV5-1; cdr3_nt: TGCGCCAGCAGCCCAGAGCTCTCGTCGTCCTATAATTCACCCCTCCACTTT; cdr3_aa: CASSPELSSSYNSPLHF
clone_size: few; j_call: TRBJ2-5; d_call: -; v_call: TRBV7-6; cdr3_nt: TGTGCCAGCAGCTTAGAACCGGGCCGGGAGACCCAGTACTTC; cdr3_aa: CASSLEPGRETQYF
clone_size: few; j_call: TRBJ1-4; d_call: -; v_call: TRBV6-2/TRBV6-3; cdr3_nt: TGTGCCAGCAGTCCGACCCCGACAGATTCTAATGAAAAACTGTTTTTT; cdr3_aa: CASSPTPTDSNEKLFF
clone_size: many; j_call: TRBJ2-2; d_call: TRBD1; v_call: TRBV28; cdr3_nt: TGTGCCAGCTCTGACAGGGTACACACCGGGGAGCTGTTTTTT; cdr3_aa: CASSDRVHTGELFF
clone_size: -; j_call: TRBJ2-1; d_call: -; v_call: TRBV7-8; cdr3_nt: TGTGCCAGCAGCCTAGAGGCTGCGACGGGGTTGGAGCAGTTCTTC; cdr3_aa: CASSLEAATGLEQFF
clone_size: few; j_call: TRBJ2-3; d_call: -; v_call: TRBV9; cdr3_nt: TGTGCCAGCAGCGAGCCAAGCGGTTACACAGATACGCAGTATTTT; cdr3_aa: CASSEPSGYTDTQYF
clone_size: -; j_call: TRBJ2-7; d_call: -; v_call: TRBV6-2/TRBV6-3; cdr3_nt: TGTGCCAGCAGCGACAGGACCTACGAGCAGTACTTC; cdr3_aa: CASSDRTYEQYF
clone_size: few; j_call: TRBJ2-7; d_call: -; v_call: TRBV27; cdr3_nt: TGTGCCAGCAGTTTAACCAGGGGGGCCTACGAGCAGTACTTC; cdr3_aa: CASSLTRGAYEQYF
clone_size: -; j_call: TRBJ2-3; d_call: -; v_call: TRBV5-1; cdr3_nt: TGCGCCGAGAATAGTCTGGGGGGAGGCACAGATACGCAGTATTTT; cdr3_aa: CAENSLGGGTDTQYF
clone_size: -; j_call: TRBJ2-7; d_call: TRBD2; v_call: TRBV4-1; cdr3_nt: TGCGCCAGCAGCCCAGTCGGGGCTAGCGGGAGCTACGAGCAGTACTTC; cdr3_aa: CASSPVGASGSYEQYF
clone_size: few; j_call: TRBJ2-1; d_call: TRBD2; v_call: TRBV7-6; cdr3_nt: TGTGCCAGCAGCGACCTAGCGGGAGAGGATGTTGAGCAGTTCTTC; cdr3_aa: CASSDLAGEDVEQFF